This TCR beta chain was sequenced for a study of CD8 T cells in Susac syndrome (dated by TCRdb to the late 2010s). Turning to the overall study: The study used repertoire sequencing to test whether antigen drove CD8+ T cell activation and differentiation in Susac syndrome. The study compared CD8+ T cell repertoire clonality among eleven to twelve healthy donors, some 14 Susac syndrome patients and some 16 multiple sclerosis patients. Overall study outcomes, separate from this receptor: The study acknowledged that relatively few individuals were included in the TCR sequencing and HLA analysis.

On this clonotype: Its antigen is currently not known. No quality values exist for individual bases; no much larger clone is one base distant.

High-throughput TCR beta sequencing profiled peripheral blood CD8+ and CD4+ T cells from healthy donors, Susac syndrome patients and multiple sclerosis patients. Multiple sclerosis controls were treatment-naive patients with stable or active relapsing-remitting disease fulfilling revised McDonald criteria. Bulk CD8+ and CD4+ T cells were purified by magnetic negative isolation, while CD8+ TEMRA cells were enriched using FACS. Blood was collected in EDTA tubes and processed within 24 hours, with PBMCs isolated through density gradient centrifugation. PBMCs intended for TCR sequencing were frozen in liquid nitrogen and were later thawed in a 37 degrees C water bath. A purity of at least 90% was achieved for sorted or isolated CD4+, CD8+ and CD8+ TEMRA cells. RNA was extracted using the RNeasy kit, and about 0.5 to 1 ug of the RNA was reverse transcribed with random hexamers. The immunoSEQ multiplex PCR assay, which covers 54 Vbeta and 13 Jbeta segments, was used to amplify TCR beta CDR3 regions. PCR amplification bias was corrected using a synthetic template baseline for primer optimization and computational correction. In the authors' own workflow: Reads were annotated to V, D and J genes according to IMGT and were analyzed with immunoSEQ Analyzer, with only productive sequences retained. To calculate clonality, Shannon entropy was normalized by log2 of the number of productive unique sequences and then subtracted from one. Public and private clones were assessed among the 100 most prevalent clones of each patient and control. A clone was defined as Susac-specific if it was absent from the healthy and MS cohorts, from some 980 published viral clones and from other ImmuneACCESS disease sequences. TCRdb ran its own pipeline on the public reads, namely fastp trimming at Q25 and MiXCR clone calling, and kept in-frame beta chains. For every CDR3 protein sequence, its rows merge into one entry that carries the most common genes and DNA. TCRdb, rather than the study authors, made the V and J calls. In all, the sample holds some 160,000 distinct CDR3 sequences, and approximately 95% of those were seen once. The ten largest clones capture around 0.15% of the sample.

Including the terminal cysteine and phenylalanine, the CDR3 comprises 16 residues. Only the CDR3 portion is preserved as DNA: 48 bases, with reading frame beginning at the first base. V trim: 5 bases; J trim: 2 bases; unmatched bases: 8. Per the germline V gene (reference sequence), PRHDT is the CDR1 and FYEKMQ is the CDR2. Here the chain combines TRBV13 and TRBJ2-1; 8 of the junction bases match TRBD2. This TCR was recovered from a human donor with multiple sclerosis. Sample: CD8+ T cells from PBMCs. The CDR3 reads as follows: CASSTGTSWAYNEQFF. The nucleotide sequence reads TGTGCCAGCAGCACCGGGACTAGTTGGGCCTACAATGAGCAGTTCTTC.